This record concerns one T cell receptor (beta chain) sequence. In the study's own analysis: Samples ranged from about 23,224 to 690,600 TCRs, with a median of around 100,000. TCRdb reprocessed the RACE reads with MiXCR, giving one entry per CDR3 protein. These V and J calls are TCRdb output, not the study's own analysis. The sample has some 79,000 distinct CDR3 sequences; about 7.5% are singletons. Time point of the sample: patch test 1, 2 weeks after DPC sensitization. Stated treatment: therapeutic diphenylcyclopropenone sensitization with weekly scalp DPC. Ahead of applying each patch test, blood was sampled. These data originate in a study of human T cells and chemical hapten exposure. Study-wide context: Mainly, slight library volume differences in the pool made TCR yields vary.

The CDR3 extends over 15 amino acids. The germline V and J ends were trimmed by 2 bases and 5 bases, with 15 bases remaining between them. Germline V lookup: CDR1 SNHLY, CDR2 FYNNEI. The clonotype comes from a woman younger than 45 with alopecia areata. Some clones in this sample may be carry-over from other donors' samples. The chain employs TRBV2 and TRBJ1-1; tentatively, D is TRBD1 (6 bases). The sample consisted of whole blood, taken in connection with sensitization to the hapten diphenylcyclopropenone (DPC). The CDR3 nucleotides are TGTGCCAGCAGTGAACGGCGAGGGGGGGGAACTGAAGCTTTCTTT. It yields the protein CASSERRGGGTEAFF.